Given below is one T cell receptor beta chain in context. Its cognate antigen is unknown. This entry comes from a study of cytomegalovirus exposure and HLA in healthy donors. Whole-study results and caveats: Roughly uniform sequencing depth across donors was assumed, possibly incorrectly. In vitro work confirmed that a few CMV-associated chains recognize CMV antigens.

Both 60 Vbeta primers and 13 Jbeta primers went into the PCR. Produced via immunoSEQ multiplex PCR; TCRdb's table is partial and in-frame only. This sample contains approximately 20,000 clones. Sequencing used PBMCs. This TCR came from a man aged 55-75 years in good health and CMV-seropositive.

The CDR3: CASSAGQYGYTF. CDR3 in DNA: TGCGCCAGCAGCGCCGGACAGTATGGCTACACCTTC. This sequence joins TRBV5-1 and TRBJ1-2; D perhaps matches TRBD1 (6 bases). CDR1 is SGHRS and CDR2 is YFSETQ in the germline V gene. Trimming took 4 bases from V and 5 from J, leaving 9 bases between them. This CDR3 spans 12 amino acids.